The clone carrying this TCR beta chain was recorded a few times. Its specificity is unknown. Using a J-beta primer mix together with a sample-barcoded 5' primer, a second PCR was run for roughly 7 to 11 cycles. MiXCR was run by TCRdb on the 5' RACE reads, yielding one entry per CDR3 protein. Here the sample spans 540,000 or so distinct CDR3 sequences, about 24% being singletons. The record originates from a study of blood T cells in healthy people across ages. Study-wide results and caveats: Older age coincided with a roughly linear decline in TCR beta diversity per million T cells. CMV status of donors was not determined, possibly confounding expanded clonotype changes. Naive CD4+ cells and diversity were both higher in long-lived donors than in aged donors.

V lost 5 bases and J lost 3, with 18 bases in between. Per the germline V gene, CDR1 is SGHVT and CDR2 is SQSDAQ. This CDR3 has 16 amino acids. These same data were also listed under a study on T cells of mothers and their children. That study reports: Related and unrelated pairs show TCR recombination output that thymic selection shapes similarly.

V usage is TRBV7-4 and J usage is TRBJ2-3, with D possibly being TRBD1 (6 bases). Sample: blood. This TCR was recovered from a boy aged 5-17 years in good health. The CDR3 region is CASSIIGGRFTDTQYF. CDR3 DNA: TGTGCCAGCAGCATCATTGGGGGCCGATTTACAGATACGCAGTATTTT.